A selection of T cell receptor beta chains follows, all from one sample in a study of beta chain features in type 1 diabetes. TCRdb's table, derived via immunoSEQ multiplex PCR, lists solely in-frame clones and lacks some. The sample lists just over 600,000 clones; 15% were seen once. Sequencing input: naive CD4+ T cells from blood. The origin of the receptors is a man between 18 and 35 years old in good health. Each CDR3 is given with its conserved first and last residue. A D gene is named only where the DNA matches it firmly. Clone size, where shown, is once, few, many, or a class for clones that have expanded.

>few|TRBV28|14|TRBJ1-5|-
CASSGRVWGQPQHF
TGTGCCAGCAGTGGAAGGGTATGGGGTCAGCCCCAGCATTTT
>-|TRBV7-8|14|TRBJ1-5|-
CASSLAGYNQPQHF
TGTGCCAGCAGCTTAGCGGGGTACAATCAGCCCCAGCATTTT
>-|TRBV28|11|TRBJ2-3|-
CASNPGHTQYF
TGTGCCAGCAACCCGGGGCATACGCAGTATTTT
>few|TRBV9|12|TRBJ1-1|-
CASSVGFTEAFF
TGTGCCAGCAGCGTAGGATTCACTGAAGCTTTCTTT
>-|TRBV5-1|15|TRBJ2-3|-
CASSPVGSWPDTQYF
TGCGCCAGCAGCCCCGTGGGGAGCTGGCCAGATACGCAGTATTTT
>-|TRBV30|13|TRBJ1-6|TRBD1
CAWGGQGNSPLHF
TGTGCCTGGGGCGGACAGGGTAATTCACCCCTCCACTTT
>-|TRBV28|14|TRBJ1-2|TRBD1
CASSGRQGYYGYTF
TGTGCCAGCAGTGGCCGACAGGGGTACTATGGCTACACCTTC
>few|TRBV28|15|TRBJ2-5|TRBD2
CASIRGSGSGETQYF
TGTGCCAGCATTAGGGGTAGCGGGAGTGGGGAGACCCAGTACTTC
>-|TRBV6-5|13|TRBJ2-5|-
CASRTQLVGTQYF
TGTGCCAGCCGAACCCAACTAGTGGGGACCCAGTACTTC
>few|TRBV27|13|TRBJ2-7|-
CARVLQGYHEQYF
TGTGCCCGCGTATTACAGGGTTACCACGAGCAGTACTTC
>-|TRBV29-1|18|TRBJ1-1|-
CSVPGVGLGENMNTEAFF
TGCAGCGTCCCCGGGGTAGGGCTCGGAGAGAACATGAACACTGAAGCTTTCTTT
>-|TRBV9|14|TRBJ1-1|-
CASSRGGLNTEAFF
TGTGCCAGCAGCCGGGGGGGTTTGAACACTGAAGCTTTCTTT
>-|TRBV19|16|TRBJ2-6|-
CASKDSQSSGANVLTF
TGTGCCAGTAAGGACAGTCAGAGCTCTGGGGCCAACGTCCTGACTTTC
>few|TRBV18|15|TRBJ2-5|-
CASSPGVGAGETQYF
TGTGCCAGCTCACCAGGCGTGGGGGCTGGGGAGACCCAGTACTTC